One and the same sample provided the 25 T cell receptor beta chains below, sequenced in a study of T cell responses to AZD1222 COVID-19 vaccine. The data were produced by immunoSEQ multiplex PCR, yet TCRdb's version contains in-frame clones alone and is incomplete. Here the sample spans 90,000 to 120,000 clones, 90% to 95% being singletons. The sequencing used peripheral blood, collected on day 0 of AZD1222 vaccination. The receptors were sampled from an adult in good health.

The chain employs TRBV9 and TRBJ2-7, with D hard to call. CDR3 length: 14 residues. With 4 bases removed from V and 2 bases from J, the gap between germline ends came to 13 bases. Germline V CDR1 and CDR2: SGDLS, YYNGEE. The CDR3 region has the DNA TGTGCCAGCAGCCCTCTTTTCAATCCCTACGAGCAGTACTTC. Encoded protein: CASSPLFNPYEQYF.

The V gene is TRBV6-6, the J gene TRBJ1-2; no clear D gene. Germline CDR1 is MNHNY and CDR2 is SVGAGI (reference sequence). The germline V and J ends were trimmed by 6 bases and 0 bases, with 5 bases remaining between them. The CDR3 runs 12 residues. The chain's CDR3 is CASSTANYGYTF. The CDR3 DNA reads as TGTGCCAGCAGCACAGCTAACTATGGCTACACCTTC.

The CDR3 region has the DNA TGTGCCAGCAGCTGGGGACATCCAACCCCCTCTGGAAACACCATATATTTT. It yields the protein CASSWGHPTPSGNTIYF. The V and J genes are TRBV11-2 and TRBJ1-3; possible D gene TRBD1, 6 bases. Germline-derived CDR1 and CDR2 are SGHAT and FQNNGV. Trimming took 4 bases from V and 0 from J, leaving 16 bases between them. This CDR3 contains 17 residues.

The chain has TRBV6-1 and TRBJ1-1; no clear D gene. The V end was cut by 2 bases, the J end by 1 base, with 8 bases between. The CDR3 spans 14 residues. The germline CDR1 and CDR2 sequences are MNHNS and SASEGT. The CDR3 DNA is TGTGCCAGCAGTGAAAATGCGGGGAACACTGAAGCTTTCTTT. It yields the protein CASSENAGNTEAFF.

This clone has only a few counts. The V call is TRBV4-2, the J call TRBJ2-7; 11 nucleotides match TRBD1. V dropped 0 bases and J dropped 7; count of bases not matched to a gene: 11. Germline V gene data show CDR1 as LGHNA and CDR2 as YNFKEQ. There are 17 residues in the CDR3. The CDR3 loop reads CASSQDIPGQGAGEQYF. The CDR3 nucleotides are TGTGCCAGCAGCCAAGATATACCAGGACAGGGGGCAGGGGAGCAGTACTTC.

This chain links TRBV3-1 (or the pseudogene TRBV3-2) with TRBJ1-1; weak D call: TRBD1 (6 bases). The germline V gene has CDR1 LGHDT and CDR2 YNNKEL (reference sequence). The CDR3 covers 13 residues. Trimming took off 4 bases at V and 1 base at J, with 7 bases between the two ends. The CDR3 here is CASSLGQNTEAFF. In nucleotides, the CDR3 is TGTGCCAGCAGCCTGGGACAGAACACTGAAGCTTTCTTT.

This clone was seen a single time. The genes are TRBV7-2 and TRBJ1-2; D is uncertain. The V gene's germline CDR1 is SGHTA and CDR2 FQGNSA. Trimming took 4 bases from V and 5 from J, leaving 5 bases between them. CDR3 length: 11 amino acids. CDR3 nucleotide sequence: TGTGCCAGCAGCTCCAGATATGGCTACACCTTC. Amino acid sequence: CASSSRYGYTF.

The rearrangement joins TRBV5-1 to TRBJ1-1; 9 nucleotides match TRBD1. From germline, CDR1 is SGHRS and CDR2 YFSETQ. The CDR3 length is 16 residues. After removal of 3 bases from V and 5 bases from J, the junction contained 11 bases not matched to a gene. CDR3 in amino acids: CASSSPHGQGKTEAFF. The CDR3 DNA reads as TGCGCCAGCAGCTCCCCCCACGGACAGGGGAAAACTGAAGCTTTCTTT.

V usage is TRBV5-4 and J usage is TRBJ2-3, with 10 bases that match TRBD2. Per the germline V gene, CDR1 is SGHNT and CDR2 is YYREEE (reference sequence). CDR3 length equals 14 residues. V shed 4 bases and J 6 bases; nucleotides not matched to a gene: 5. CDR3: CASSLAGEMDTQYF. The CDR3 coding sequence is TGTGCCAGCAGCCTAGCGGGGGAGATGGATACGCAGTATTTT.

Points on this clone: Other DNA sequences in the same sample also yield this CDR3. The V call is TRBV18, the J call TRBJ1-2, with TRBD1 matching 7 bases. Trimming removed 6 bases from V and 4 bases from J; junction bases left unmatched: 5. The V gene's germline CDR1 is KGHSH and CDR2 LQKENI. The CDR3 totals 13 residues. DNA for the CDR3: TGTGCCAGCTCTCCGACAGGGACCTATGGCTACACCTTC. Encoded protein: CASSPTGTYGYTF.

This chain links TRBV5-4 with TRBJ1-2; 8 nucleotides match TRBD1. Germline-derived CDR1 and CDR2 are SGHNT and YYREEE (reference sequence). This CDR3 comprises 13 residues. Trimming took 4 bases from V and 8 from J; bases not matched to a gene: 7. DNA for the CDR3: TGTGCCAGCAGCCCCGGACAGGGTCTAGGCTACACCTTC. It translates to CASSPGQGLGYTF.

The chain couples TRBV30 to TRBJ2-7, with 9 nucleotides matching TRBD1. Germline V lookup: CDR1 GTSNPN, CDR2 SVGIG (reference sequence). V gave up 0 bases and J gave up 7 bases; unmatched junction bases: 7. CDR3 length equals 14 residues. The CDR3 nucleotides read TGTGCCTGGAGTGTATTGGGACAGGGTGGGGAGCAGTACTTC. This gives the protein CAWSVLGQGGEQYF. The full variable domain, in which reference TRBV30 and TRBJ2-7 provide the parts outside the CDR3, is SQTIHQWPATLVQPVGSPLSLECTVEGTSNPNLYWYRQAAGRGLQLLFYSVGIGQISSEVPQNLSASRPQDRQFILSSKKLLLSDSGFYLCAWSVLGQGGEQYFGPGTRLTVT.

The CDR3: CASSDGGRNYGYTF. The CDR3 DNA reads as TGTGCCAGCAGCGACGGGGGCCGGAACTATGGCTACACCTTC. The V call is TRBV7-8, the J call TRBJ1-2; perhaps TRBD1 as D (6 bases). CDR1 SGHVS and CDR2 FQNEAQ come from the germline V gene. This CDR3 is 14 amino acids long. V dropped 5 bases and J dropped 2 bases, with 12 bases sitting between them.

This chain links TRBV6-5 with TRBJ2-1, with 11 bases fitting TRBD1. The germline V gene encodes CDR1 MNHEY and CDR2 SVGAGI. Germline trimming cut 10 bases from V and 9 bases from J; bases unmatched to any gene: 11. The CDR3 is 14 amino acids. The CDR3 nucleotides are TGTGCCACCCGGGACAGGGGGGTTTTGAGTGAGCAGTTCTTC. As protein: CATRDRGVLSEQFF.

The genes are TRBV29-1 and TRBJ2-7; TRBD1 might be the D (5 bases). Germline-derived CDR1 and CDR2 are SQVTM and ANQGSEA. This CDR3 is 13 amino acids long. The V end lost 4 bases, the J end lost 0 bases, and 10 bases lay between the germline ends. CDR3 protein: CSVGRGSSYEQYF. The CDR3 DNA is TGCAGCGTTGGTAGGGGAAGCTCCTACGAGCAGTACTTC.

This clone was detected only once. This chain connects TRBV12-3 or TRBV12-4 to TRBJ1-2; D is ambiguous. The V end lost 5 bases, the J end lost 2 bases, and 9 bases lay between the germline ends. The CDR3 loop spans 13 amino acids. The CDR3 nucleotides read TGTGCCAGCAGTCTAGACGCAAACTATGGCTACACCTTC. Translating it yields CASSLDANYGYTF.

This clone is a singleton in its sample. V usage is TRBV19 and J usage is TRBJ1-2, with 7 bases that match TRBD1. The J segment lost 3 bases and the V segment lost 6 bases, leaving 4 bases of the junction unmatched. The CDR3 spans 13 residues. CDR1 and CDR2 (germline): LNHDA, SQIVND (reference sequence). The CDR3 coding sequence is TGTGCCAGTAGCCGACAGGGTGACTATGGCTACACCTTC. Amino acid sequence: CASSRQGDYGYTF.

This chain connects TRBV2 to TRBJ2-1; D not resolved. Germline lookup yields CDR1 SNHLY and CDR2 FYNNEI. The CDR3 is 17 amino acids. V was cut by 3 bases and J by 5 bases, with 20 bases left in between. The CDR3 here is CASSDAQYWTDDNEQFF. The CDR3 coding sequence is TGTGCCAGCAGTGACGCCCAGTACTGGACCGACGACAATGAGCAGTTCTTC.

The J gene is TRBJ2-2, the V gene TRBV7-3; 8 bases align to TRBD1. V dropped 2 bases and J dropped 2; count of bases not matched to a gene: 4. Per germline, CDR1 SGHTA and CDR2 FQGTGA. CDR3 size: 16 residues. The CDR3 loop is CASSLWTGSNTGELFF. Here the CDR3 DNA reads TGTGCCAGCAGCTTATGGACAGGGTCCAACACCGGGGAGCTGTTTTTT. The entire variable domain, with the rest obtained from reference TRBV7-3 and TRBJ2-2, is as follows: GAGVSQTPSNKVTEKGKYVELRCDPISGHTALYWYRQSLGQGPEFLIYFQGTGAADDSGLPNDRFFAVRPEGSVSTLKIQRTERGDSAVYLCASSLWTGSNTGELFFGEGSRLTVL.

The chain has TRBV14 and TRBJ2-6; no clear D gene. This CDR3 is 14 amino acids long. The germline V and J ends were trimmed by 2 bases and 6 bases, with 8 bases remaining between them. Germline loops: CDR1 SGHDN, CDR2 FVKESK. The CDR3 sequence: CASSQNRAANVLTF. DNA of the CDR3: TGTGCCAGCAGCCAAAACCGCGCGGCCAACGTCCTGACTTTC.

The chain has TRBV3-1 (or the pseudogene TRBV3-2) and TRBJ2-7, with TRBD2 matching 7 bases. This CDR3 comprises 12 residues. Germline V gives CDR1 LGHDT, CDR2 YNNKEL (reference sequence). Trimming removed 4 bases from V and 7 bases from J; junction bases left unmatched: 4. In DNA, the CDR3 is TGTGCCAGCAGCCTCCCAGCGGGGGAGCAGTACTTC. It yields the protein CASSLPAGEQYF.

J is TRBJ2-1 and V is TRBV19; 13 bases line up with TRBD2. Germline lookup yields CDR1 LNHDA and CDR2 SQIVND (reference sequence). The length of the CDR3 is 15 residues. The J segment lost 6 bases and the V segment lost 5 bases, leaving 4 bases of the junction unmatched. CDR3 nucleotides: TGTGCCAGTAGTGTACTAGCGGGGGGGCTCAATGAGCAGTTCTTC. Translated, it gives CASSVLAGGLNEQFF. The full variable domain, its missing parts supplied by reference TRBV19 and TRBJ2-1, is DGGITQSPKYLFRKEGQNVTLSCEQNLNHDAMYWYRQDPGQGLRLIYYSQIVNDFQKGDIAEGYSVSREKKESFPLTVTSAQKNPTAFYLCASSVLAGGLNEQFFGPGTRLTVL.

The CDR3 loop is CASSPRRSGNTIYF. The CDR3 DNA sequence: TGTGCCAGCAGCCCCCGGCGCTCTGGAAACACCATATATTTT. The chain is built from TRBV7-8 and TRBJ1-3; D is unclear. V lost 5 bases and J 0 bases, leaving 8 bases between the germline ends. The CDR3 spans 14 residues. Germline V lookup: CDR1 SGHVS, CDR2 FQNEAQ.

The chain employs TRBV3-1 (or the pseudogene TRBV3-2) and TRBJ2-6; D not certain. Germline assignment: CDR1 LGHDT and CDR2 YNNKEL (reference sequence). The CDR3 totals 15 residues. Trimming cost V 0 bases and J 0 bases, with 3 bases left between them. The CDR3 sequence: CASSQELSGANVLTF. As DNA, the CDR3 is TGTGCCAGCAGCCAAGAGCTCTCTGGGGCCAACGTCCTGACTTTC.

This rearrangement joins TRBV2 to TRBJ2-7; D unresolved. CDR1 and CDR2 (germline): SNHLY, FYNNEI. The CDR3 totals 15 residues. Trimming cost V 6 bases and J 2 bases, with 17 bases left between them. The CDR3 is CASSEYYRQPYEQYF. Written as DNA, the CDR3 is TGTGCCAGCAGCGAATATTATAGGCAGCCCTACGAGCAGTACTTC.